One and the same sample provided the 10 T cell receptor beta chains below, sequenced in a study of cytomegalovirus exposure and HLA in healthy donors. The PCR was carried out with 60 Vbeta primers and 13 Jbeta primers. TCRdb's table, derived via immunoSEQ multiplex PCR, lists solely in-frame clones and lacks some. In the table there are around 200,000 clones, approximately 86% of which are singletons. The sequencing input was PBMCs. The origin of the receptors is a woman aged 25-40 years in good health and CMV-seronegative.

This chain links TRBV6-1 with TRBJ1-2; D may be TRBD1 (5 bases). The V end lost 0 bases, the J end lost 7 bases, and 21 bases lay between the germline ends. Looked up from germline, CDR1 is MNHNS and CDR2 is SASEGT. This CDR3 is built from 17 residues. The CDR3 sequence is CASSEALLRGGSPGYTF. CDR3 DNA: TGTGCCAGCAGTGAAGCGCTTCTGAGGGGAGGATCTCCTGGCTACACCTTC.

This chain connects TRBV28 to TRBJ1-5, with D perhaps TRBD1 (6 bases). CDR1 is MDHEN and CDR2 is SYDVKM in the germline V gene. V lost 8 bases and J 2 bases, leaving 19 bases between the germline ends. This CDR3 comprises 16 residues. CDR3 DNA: TGTGCCAGCCAGATTACTGGGGGCGCGGGCAATCAGCCCCAGCATTTT. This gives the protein CASQITGGAGNQPQHF.

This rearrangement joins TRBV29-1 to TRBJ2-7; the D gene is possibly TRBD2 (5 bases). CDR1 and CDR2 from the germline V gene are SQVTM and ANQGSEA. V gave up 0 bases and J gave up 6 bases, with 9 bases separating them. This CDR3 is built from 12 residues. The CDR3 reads CSVEELAGEQYF. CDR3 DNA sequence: TGCAGCGTTGAAGAGCTAGCAGGCGAGCAGTACTTC.

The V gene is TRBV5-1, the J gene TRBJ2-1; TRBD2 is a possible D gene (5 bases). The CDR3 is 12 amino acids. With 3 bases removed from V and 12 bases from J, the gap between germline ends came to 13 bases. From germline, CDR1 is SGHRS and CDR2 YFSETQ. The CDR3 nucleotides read TGCGCCAGCAGCTCCGAGGGCGTTGGGCAGTTCTTC. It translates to CASSSEGVGQFF.

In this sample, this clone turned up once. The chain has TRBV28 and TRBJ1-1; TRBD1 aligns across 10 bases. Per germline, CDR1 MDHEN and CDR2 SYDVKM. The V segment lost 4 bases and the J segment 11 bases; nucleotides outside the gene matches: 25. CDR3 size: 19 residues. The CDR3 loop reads CASSSQIPGQGKLIHGAFF. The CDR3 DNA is TGTGCCAGCAGTTCACAAATCCCGGGACAGGGGAAACTCATTCACGGGGCTTTCTTT.

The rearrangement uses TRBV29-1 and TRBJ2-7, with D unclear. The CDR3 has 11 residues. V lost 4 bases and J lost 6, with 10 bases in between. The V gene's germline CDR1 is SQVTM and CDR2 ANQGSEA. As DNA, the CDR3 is TGCAGCGTTGGACTCCCTCGCGAGCAGTACTTC. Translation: CSVGLPREQYF.

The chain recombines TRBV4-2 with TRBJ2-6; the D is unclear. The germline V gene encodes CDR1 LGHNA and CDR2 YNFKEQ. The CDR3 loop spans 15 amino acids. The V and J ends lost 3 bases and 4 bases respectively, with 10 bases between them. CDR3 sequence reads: CASSHSELGANVLTF. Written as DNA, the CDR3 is TGTGCCAGCAGCCATTCCGAGTTGGGGGCCAACGTCCTGACTTTC.

The CDR3 here is CASSLGFGQLLEAFF. CDR3 sequence (DNA): TGTGCCAGCAGCTTGGGTTTTGGACAGCTCCTTGAAGCTTTCTTT. V usage is TRBV5-6 and J usage is TRBJ1-1; D might be TRBD1 (6 bases). The CDR3 has 15 amino acids. Germline V gene data show CDR1 as SGHDT and CDR2 as YYEEEE. V lost 0 bases to trimming and J lost 7 bases, with 16 bases between them.

The CDR3 region is CASSLPRTSVTDTQYF. CDR3 DNA: TGTGCCAGCAGCCTCCCCCGGACTAGCGTCACAGATACGCAGTATTTT. The chain links TRBV7-9 to TRBJ2-3; 9 nucleotides agree with TRBD2. Germline trimming cut 5 bases from V and 2 bases from J; bases unmatched to any gene: 8. In germline, CDR1 is SEHNR, CDR2 FQNEAQ (reference sequence). This CDR3 contains 16 residues.

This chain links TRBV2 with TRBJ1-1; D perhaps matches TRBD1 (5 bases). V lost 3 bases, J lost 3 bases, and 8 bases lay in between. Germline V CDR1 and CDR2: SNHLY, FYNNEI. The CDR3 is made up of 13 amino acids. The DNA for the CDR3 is TGTGCCAGCAGTGAGGACATACACACTGAAGCTTTCTTT. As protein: CASSEDIHTEAFF.